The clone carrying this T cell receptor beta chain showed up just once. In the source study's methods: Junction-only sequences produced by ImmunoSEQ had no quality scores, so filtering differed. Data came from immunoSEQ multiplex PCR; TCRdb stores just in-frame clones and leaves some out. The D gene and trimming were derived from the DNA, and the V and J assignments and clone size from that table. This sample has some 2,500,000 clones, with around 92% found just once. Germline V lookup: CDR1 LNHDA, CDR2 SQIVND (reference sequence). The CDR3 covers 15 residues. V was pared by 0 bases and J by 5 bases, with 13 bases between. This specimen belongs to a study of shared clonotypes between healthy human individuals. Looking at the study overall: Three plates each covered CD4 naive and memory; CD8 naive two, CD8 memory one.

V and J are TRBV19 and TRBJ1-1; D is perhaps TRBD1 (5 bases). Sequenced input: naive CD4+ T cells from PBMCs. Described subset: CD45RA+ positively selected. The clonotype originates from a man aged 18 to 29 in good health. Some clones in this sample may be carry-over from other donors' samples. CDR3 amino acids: CASSIDRDGETEAFF. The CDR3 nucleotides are TGTGCCAGTAGTATAGACCGGGACGGCGAAACTGAAGCTTTCTTT.